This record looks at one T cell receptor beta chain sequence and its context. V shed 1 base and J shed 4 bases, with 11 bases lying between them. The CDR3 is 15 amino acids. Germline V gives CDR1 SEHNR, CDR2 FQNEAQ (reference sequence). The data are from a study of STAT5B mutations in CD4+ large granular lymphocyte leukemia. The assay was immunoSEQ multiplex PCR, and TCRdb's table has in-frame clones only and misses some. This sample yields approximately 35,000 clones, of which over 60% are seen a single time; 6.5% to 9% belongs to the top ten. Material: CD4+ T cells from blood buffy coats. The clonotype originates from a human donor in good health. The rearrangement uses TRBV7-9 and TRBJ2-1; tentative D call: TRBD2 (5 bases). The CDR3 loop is CASSLGSSPYNEQFF. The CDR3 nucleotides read TGTGCCAGCAGCTTAGGGTCTAGCCCGTACAATGAGCAGTTCTTC. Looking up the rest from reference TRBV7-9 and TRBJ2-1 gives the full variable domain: DTGVSQNPRHKITKRGQNVTFRCDPISEHNRLYWYRQTLGQGPEFLTYFQNEAQLEKSRLLSDRFSAERPKGSFSTLEIQRTEQGDSAMYLCASSLGSSPYNEQFFGPGTRLTVL.